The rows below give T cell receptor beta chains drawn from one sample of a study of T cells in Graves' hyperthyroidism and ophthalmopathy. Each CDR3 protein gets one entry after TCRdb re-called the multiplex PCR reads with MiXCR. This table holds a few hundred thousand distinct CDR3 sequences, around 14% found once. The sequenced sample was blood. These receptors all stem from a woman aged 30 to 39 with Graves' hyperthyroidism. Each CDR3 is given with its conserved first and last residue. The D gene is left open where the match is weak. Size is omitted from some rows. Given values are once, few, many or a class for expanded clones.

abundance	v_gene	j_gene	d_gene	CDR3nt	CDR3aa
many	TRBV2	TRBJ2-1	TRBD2	TGTGCCAGCAGCCGCACACTAGCGGGAGGAGACAATGAGCAGTTCTTC	CASSRTLAGGDNEQFF
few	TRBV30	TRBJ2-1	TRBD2	TGTGCCTGGAGACCTTCAGCGGGAGCTGAGCAGTTCTTC	CAWRPSAGAEQFF
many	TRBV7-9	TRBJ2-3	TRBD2	TGTGCCAGCAGCTTAGTTCTAGCGGGAGTCACAGATACGCAGTATTTT	CASSLVLAGVTDTQYF
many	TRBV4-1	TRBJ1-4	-	TGCGCCAGCCGCAATCAGGGGAGTGAAAAACTGTTTTTT	CASRNQGSEKLFF
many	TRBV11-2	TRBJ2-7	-	TGTGCCAGCAGCTTCCAAGAGGGGGAAAGCTCCTACGAGCAGTACTTC	CASSFQEGESSYEQYF
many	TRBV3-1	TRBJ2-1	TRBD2	TGTGCCAGCAGCCTGCCTAGCGGGAGGAATGATGAGCAGTTCTTC	CASSLPSGRNDEQFF
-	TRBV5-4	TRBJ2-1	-	TGTGCCAGCAGCTTGGAAGCCCAATTCCCCCCGTTCTTC	CASSLEAQFPPFF
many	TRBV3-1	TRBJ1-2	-	TGTGCCAGCAGCCAAGCTAGGGTATCTGGCTACACCTTC	CASSQARVSGYTF
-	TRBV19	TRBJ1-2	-	TGTGCCAGTACCCTGTTTTTCCCTCTTAGGAACTATGGCTACACCTTC	CASTLFFPLRNYGYTF
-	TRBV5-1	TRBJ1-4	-	TGCGCCAGCAGCTTGAGGCCTGGGACAACCCTAACTAATGAAAAACTGTTTTTT	CASSLRPGTTLTNEKLFF